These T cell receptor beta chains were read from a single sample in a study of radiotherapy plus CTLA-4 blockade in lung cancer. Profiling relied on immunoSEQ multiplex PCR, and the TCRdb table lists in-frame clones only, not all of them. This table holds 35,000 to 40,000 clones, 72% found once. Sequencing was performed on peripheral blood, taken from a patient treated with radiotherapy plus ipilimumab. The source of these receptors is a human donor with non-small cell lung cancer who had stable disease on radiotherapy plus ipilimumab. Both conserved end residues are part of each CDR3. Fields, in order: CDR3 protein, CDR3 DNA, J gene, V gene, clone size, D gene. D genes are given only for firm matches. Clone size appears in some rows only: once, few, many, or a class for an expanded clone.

CDR3 protein: CASSLVGQQETQYF; CDR3 DNA: TGTGCCAGCAGCTTGGTTGGACAGCAAGAGACCCAGTACTTC; J gene: TRBJ2-5; V gene: TRBV7-3; clone size: -; D gene: -
CDR3 protein: CASSLEQAVHEQYF; CDR3 DNA: TGTGCCAGCAGCTTGGAACAGGCGGTCCACGAGCAGTACTTC; J gene: TRBJ2-7; V gene: TRBV7-9; clone size: few; D gene: -
CDR3 protein: CSVVTGYYNEQFF; CDR3 DNA: TGCAGCGTTGTAACAGGGTACTACAATGAGCAGTTCTTC; J gene: TRBJ2-1; V gene: TRBV29-1; clone size: -; D gene: -
CDR3 protein: CASSYSASNSPLHF; CDR3 DNA: TGTGCCAGCAGCTACAGTGCGAGTAATTCACCCCTCCACTTT; J gene: TRBJ1-6; V gene: TRBV7-2; clone size: -; D gene: -
CDR3 protein: CASSLTGSYNEQFF; CDR3 DNA: TGTGCCAGCAGCTTAACCGGCTCCTACAATGAGCAGTTCTTC; J gene: TRBJ2-1; V gene: TRBV11-3; clone size: -; D gene: -
CDR3 protein: CASSLDRGGTGELFF; CDR3 DNA: TGTGCCAGCAGCTTGGACAGGGGGGGCACCGGGGAGCTGTTTTTT; J gene: TRBJ2-2; V gene: TRBV13; clone size: -; D gene: TRBD1
CDR3 protein: CASSLSPEYTEAFF; CDR3 DNA: TGTGCCAGCAGTTTATCGCCGGAGTACACTGAAGCTTTCTTT; J gene: TRBJ1-1; V gene: TRBV27; clone size: -; D gene: -
CDR3 protein: CASSTPRNTEAFF; CDR3 DNA: TGTGCCAGCAGTACTCCGCGGAACACTGAAGCTTTCTTT; J gene: TRBJ1-1; V gene: TRBV27; clone size: -; D gene: -
CDR3 protein: CASSPQGNRGGYTF; CDR3 DNA: TGTGCCAGCTCACCGCAGGGGAACAGGGGAGGCTACACCTTC; J gene: TRBJ1-2; V gene: TRBV18; clone size: -; D gene: TRBD1
CDR3 protein: CASSPTDRINYNEQFF; CDR3 DNA: TGTGCCAGCAGTCCCACGGACAGAATAAACTACAATGAGCAGTTCTTC; J gene: TRBJ2-1; V gene: TRBV2; clone size: -; D gene: -
CDR3 protein: CAAWDRGTGELFF; CDR3 DNA: TGCGCCGCCTGGGACAGGGGCACCGGGGAGCTGTTTTTT; J gene: TRBJ2-2; V gene: TRBV10-2; clone size: -; D gene: TRBD1
CDR3 protein: CASSHEPGSKNTEAFF; CDR3 DNA: TGCGCCAGCAGCCACGAGCCAGGGTCAAAGAACACTGAAGCTTTCTTT; J gene: TRBJ1-1; V gene: TRBV4-3; clone size: -; D gene: -
CDR3 protein: CASRNEQGFSYNSPLHF; CDR3 DNA: TGTGCCAGTAGGAACGAACAGGGGTTTTCCTATAATTCACCCCTCCACTTT; J gene: TRBJ1-6; V gene: TRBV19; clone size: -; D gene: TRBD1
CDR3 protein: CAISETGYEQYF; CDR3 DNA: TGTGCCATCAGCGAGACAGGCTACGAGCAGTACTTC; J gene: TRBJ2-7; V gene: TRBV10-3; clone size: -; D gene: -
CDR3 protein: CASRGPDEKLFF; CDR3 DNA: TGTGCCAGCAGGGGGCCAGATGAAAAACTGTTTTTT; J gene: TRBJ1-4; V gene: TRBV6-4; clone size: -; D gene: -
CDR3 protein: CASSFVGAEEQYF; CDR3 DNA: TGTGCCAGCAGCTTTGTAGGGGCGGAAGAGCAGTACTTC; J gene: TRBJ2-5; V gene: TRBV11-3; clone size: -; D gene: -
CDR3 protein: CASSLAGDKDTQYF; CDR3 DNA: TGTGCCAGCAGCCTAGCGGGGGATAAAGATACGCAGTATTTT; J gene: TRBJ2-3; V gene: TRBV6-6; clone size: medium-sized; D gene: TRBD2
CDR3 protein: CSVRGRGEPQHF; CDR3 DNA: TGCAGCGTTCGAGGCAGGGGGGAGCCCCAGCATTTT; J gene: TRBJ1-5; V gene: TRBV29-1; clone size: -; D gene: TRBD1
CDR3 protein: CASSLAGANTGELFF; CDR3 DNA: TGCGCCAGCAGCTTGGCGGGGGCGAACACCGGGGAGCTGTTTTTT; J gene: TRBJ2-2; V gene: TRBV5-1; clone size: few; D gene: -
CDR3 protein: CAISELAGEQFF; CDR3 DNA: TGTGCCATCAGTGAGTTGGCGGGTGAGCAGTTCTTC; J gene: TRBJ2-1; V gene: TRBV10-3; clone size: -; D gene: -
CDR3 protein: CASSLHTSGTEAFF; CDR3 DNA: TGTGCCAGCAGCTTACATACATCGGGCACTGAAGCTTTCTTT; J gene: TRBJ1-1; V gene: TRBV7-9; clone size: -; D gene: -
CDR3 protein: CASSPNGETQYF; CDR3 DNA: TGTGCCAGCTCACCGAACGGGGAGACCCAGTACTTC; J gene: TRBJ2-5; V gene: TRBV18; clone size: -; D gene: -
CDR3 protein: CASSTSTGAHEQYF; CDR3 DNA: TGTGCCAGTAGTACGTCAACAGGGGCCCACGAGCAGTACTTC; J gene: TRBJ2-7; V gene: TRBV19; clone size: -; D gene: TRBD1
CDR3 protein: CASSLAGGAGANVLTF; CDR3 DNA: TGTGCCAGCAGCTTAGCGGGCGGGGCCGGGGCCAACGTCCTGACTTTC; J gene: TRBJ2-6; V gene: TRBV7-2; clone size: -; D gene: -
CDR3 protein: CASSPNRVPTEAFF; CDR3 DNA: TGTGCCAGCTCACCAAACAGGGTGCCCACTGAAGCTTTCTTT; J gene: TRBJ1-1; V gene: TRBV18; clone size: -; D gene: -
CDR3 protein: CASSLRQVYQETQYF; CDR3 DNA: TGTGCCAGCAGCTTACGTCAGGTTTACCAAGAGACCCAGTACTTC; J gene: TRBJ2-5; V gene: TRBV7-2; clone size: -; D gene: -
CDR3 protein: CSADRGADYNEQFF; CDR3 DNA: TGCAGCGCTGACAGGGGGGCGGATTACAATGAGCAGTTCTTC; J gene: TRBJ2-1; V gene: TRBV29-1; clone size: many; D gene: TRBD1